This T cell receptor (beta chain) originates from a study of blood T cells in healthy people across ages. Study findings and constraints: A strong correlation between TCR beta diversity and naive T cell percentage was seen. Versus aged donors, long-lived donors had higher diversity and more naive CD4+ cells. CMV infection status of these donors was not known.

It was with a sample-barcoded 5' primer and a J-beta primer mix that a second PCR of roughly 6 to 12 cycles was run. Using its own MiXCR run on the 5' RACE reads, TCRdb lists one record per CDR3 protein. The sample comprises around 2 million distinct CDR3 sequences, around 42% of which are singletons, and around 23% rests with the top ten. V dropped 5 bases and J dropped 4 bases, with 9 bases sitting between them. The CDR3 covers 12 residues. Per germline, CDR1 SEHNR and CDR2 FQNEAQ (reference sequence). Total RNA extracted from each sample amounted to at least 5 micrograms. As for this clonotype: Its antigen is unknown.

The gene calls are TRBV7-9 and TRBJ2-7, with D unclear. This TCR derives from a human donor in good health. The sequenced sample consisted of blood. The CDR3 protein is CASSRTIYEQYF. CDR3 sequence (DNA): TGTGCCAGCAGCCGGACCATATACGAGCAGTACTTC.